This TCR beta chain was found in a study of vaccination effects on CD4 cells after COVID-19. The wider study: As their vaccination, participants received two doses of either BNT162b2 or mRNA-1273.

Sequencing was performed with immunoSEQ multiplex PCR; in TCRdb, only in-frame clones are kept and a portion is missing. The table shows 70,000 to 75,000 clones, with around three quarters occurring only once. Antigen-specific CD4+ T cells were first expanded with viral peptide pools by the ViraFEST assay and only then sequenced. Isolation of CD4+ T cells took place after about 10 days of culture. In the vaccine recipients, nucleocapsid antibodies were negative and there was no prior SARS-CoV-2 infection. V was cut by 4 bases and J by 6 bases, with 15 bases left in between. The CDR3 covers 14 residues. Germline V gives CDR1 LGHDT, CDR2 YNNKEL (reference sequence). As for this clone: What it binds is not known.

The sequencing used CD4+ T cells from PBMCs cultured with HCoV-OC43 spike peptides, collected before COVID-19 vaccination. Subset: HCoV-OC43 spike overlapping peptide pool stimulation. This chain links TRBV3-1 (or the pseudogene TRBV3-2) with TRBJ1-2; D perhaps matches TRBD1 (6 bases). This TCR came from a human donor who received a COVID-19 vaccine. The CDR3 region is CASSRGTPRNGYTF. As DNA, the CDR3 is TGTGCCAGCAGCCGCGGGACACCCAGGAATGGCTACACCTTC.